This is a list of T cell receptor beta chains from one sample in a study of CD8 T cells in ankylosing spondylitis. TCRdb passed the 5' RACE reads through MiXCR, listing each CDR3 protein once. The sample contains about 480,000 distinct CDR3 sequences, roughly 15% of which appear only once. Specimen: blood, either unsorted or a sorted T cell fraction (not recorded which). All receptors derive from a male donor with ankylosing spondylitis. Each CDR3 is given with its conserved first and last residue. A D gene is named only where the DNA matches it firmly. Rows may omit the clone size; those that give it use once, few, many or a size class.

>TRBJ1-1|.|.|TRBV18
TGTGCCAGCTCACCACCGAACGGGAGGTTCACTGAAGCTTTCTTT
CASSPPNGRFTEAFF
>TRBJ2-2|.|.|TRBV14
TGTGCCAGCAGCCAAGGGTTCGCCGGGGAGCTGTTTTTT
CASSQGFAGELFF
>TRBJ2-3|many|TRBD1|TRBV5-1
TGCGCCAGCAGCACTGGGACAGGCACAGATACGCAGTATTTT
CASSTGTGTDTQYF
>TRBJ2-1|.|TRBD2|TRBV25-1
TGTGCCAGCAGCTGGGTAGCGGGAGTGGCTGAGCAGTTCTTC
CASSWVAGVAEQFF
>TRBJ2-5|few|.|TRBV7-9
TGTGCCAGCAGCTTAGGGCAGAAGGGCCAGACCCAGTACTTC
CASSLGQKGQTQYF
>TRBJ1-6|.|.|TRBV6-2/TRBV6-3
TGTGCCAGCAGTCGTTATACCCTGCAGGCGTCCCTCCACTTT
CASSRYTLQASLHF
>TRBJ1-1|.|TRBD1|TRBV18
TGTGCCAGCTCACCGATGCCGGGGACAGGGTCCACTGAAGCTTTCTTT
CASSPMPGTGSTEAFF
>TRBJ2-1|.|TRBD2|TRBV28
TGTGCCAGTTTGCGAAGGGAGGGTGAGCAGTTCTTC
CASLRREGEQFF
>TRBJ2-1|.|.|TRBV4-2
TGTGCCAGCAGCCAAGCAGGACTCGACCCCTACAATGAGCAGTTCTTC
CASSQAGLDPYNEQFF
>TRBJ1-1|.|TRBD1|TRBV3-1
TGTGCCAGCAGCTGGGACAGGGTAGCTTTCTTT
CASSWDRVAFF
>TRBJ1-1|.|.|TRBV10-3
TGTGCCATCAGTGGAACAAATAAGGGGGACACTGAAGCTTTCTTT
CAISGTNKGDTEAFF
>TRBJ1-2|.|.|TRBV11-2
TGTGCCAGCAGCTCCAATGGCGGTGGCTACACCTTC
CASSSNGGGYTF
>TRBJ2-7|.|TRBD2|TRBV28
TGTGCCAGCAGCCGCCACCGACTAGCGGACTACGAGCAGTACTTC
CASSRHRLADYEQYF
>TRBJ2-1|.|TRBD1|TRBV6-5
TGTGCCAGCAGTTATCGACAGGGAGCGTACAATGAGCAGTTCTTC
CASSYRQGAYNEQFF
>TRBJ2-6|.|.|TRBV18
TGTGCCAGCTCACCACAGTTGGGGGCCAACGTCCTGACTTTC
CASSPQLGANVLTF
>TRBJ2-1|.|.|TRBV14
TGTGCCAGCAGCCAAGATCTGGAGACTGACCGTCGAGGTGAGCAGTTCTTC
CASSQDLETDRRGEQFF
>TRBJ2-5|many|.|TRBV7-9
TGTGCCAGCAGCCTCAGACTAGATCAAGAGACCCAGTACTTC
CASSLRLDQETQYF
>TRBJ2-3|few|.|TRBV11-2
TGTGCCAGCGCCGAGGGCAGGAGGATGTCAGATACGCAGTATTTT
CASAEGRRMSDTQYF
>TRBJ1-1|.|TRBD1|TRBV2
TGTGCCAGCAGTGAGGGACAGGTAGTTTGGACTGAAGCTTTCTTT
CASSEGQVVWTEAFF
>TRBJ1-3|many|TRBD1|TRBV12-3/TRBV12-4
TGTGCCAGCAAGCCCCAGGGGGGGCATGGAAACACCATATATTTT
CASKPQGGHGNTIYF
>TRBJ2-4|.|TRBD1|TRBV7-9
TGTGCCAGCAGCTTCTTCAGGGCAGGGGGAAACATTCAGTACTTC
CASSFFRAGGNIQYF
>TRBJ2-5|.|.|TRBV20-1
TGCAGTGCAATCCCTCCAGGGGAGGAGACCCAGTACTTC
CSAIPPGEETQYF
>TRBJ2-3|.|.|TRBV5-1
TGCGCCAGCAGCTTGAGGGGGGACCTCGTCGGTACGCAGTATTTT
CASSLRGDLVGTQYF
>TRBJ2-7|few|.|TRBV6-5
TGTGCCAGCAGTTACTCGAAGGGACGCGGGCCCTACGAGCAGTACTTC
CASSYSKGRGPYEQYF
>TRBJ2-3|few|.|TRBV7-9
TGTGCCACCCCGGGTGATACGCAGTATTTT
CATPGDTQYF
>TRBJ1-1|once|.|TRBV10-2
TGCGCCAGCAGCGGGGGAAATTTAACTGAAGCTTTCTTT
CASSGGNLTEAFF
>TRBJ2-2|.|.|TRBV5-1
TGCGCCAGCAGTACAGACGGGTTTTACGCCGGGGAGCTGTTTTTT
CASSTDGFYAGELFF
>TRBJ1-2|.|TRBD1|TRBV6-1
TGTGCCAGCAGTCCCAGGGACAGGGGTGGTGGCTACACCTTC
CASSPRDRGGGYTF
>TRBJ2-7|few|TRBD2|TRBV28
TGTGCCAGCCGTCGCGGGGGTGAGACCTACGAGCAGTACTTC
CASRRGGETYEQYF
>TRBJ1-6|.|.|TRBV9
TGTGCCAGCAGCGTAGGAGTAGGAAATTCACCCCTCCACTTT
CASSVGVGNSPLHF
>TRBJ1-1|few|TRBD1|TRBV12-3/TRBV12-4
TGTGCCAGCACCTGGGACAGGTATTCGAACACTGAAGCTTTCTTT
CASTWDRYSNTEAFF
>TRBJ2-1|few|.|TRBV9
TGTGCCAGCAGCGGCCAGGACCTCCCCTCCTACAATGAGCAGTTCTTC
CASSGQDLPSYNEQFF
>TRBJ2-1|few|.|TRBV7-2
TGTGCCAGCAGCCCTGAATCAATCTCCTACAATGAGCAGTTCTTC
CASSPESISYNEQFF
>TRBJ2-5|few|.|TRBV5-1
TGCGCCAGCAGCTACACAGACAACCAAGAGACCCAGTACTTC
CASSYTDNQETQYF
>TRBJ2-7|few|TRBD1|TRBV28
TGTGCCAGCAGTACCGGGACAGGGTGGAACTACGAGCAGTACTTC
CASSTGTGWNYEQYF
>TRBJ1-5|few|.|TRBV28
TGTGCCAGCAGTTTAATTCGACAGGCCCAGGGTCAGCCCCAGCATTTT
CASSLIRQAQGQPQHF
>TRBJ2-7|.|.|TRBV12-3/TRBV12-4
TGTGCCAGCAGTTTAAACTTCTACGAGCAGTACTTC
CASSLNFYEQYF
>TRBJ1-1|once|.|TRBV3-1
TGTGCCAGCAGCCAATCTCGACAGTTGGGGAACACTGAAGCTTTCTTT
CASSQSRQLGNTEAFF
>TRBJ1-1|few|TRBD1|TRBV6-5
TGTGCCAGCAGTTTTGGGGACAGGGGCACTGAAGCTTTCTTT
CASSFGDRGTEAFF
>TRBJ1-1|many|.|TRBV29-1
TGCAGCGCCCTCACCGCTGAAGCTTTCTTT
CSALTAEAFF
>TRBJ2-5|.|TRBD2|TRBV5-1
TGCGCCAGCAGCTCCGGACTAGCCGCAGAGACCCAGTACTTC
CASSSGLAAETQYF
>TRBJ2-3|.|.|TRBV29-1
TGCAGCGTTGAGCCCGGGAATTTCACAGATACGCAGTATTTT
CSVEPGNFTDTQYF
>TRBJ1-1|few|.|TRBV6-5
TGTGCCAGCAGTTACCTACAGGGACTGAACACTGAAGCTTTCTTT
CASSYLQGLNTEAFF
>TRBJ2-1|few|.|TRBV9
TGTGCCAGCAGCGTAGAGGCTAGCCGCTATGAGCAGTTCTTC
CASSVEASRYEQFF
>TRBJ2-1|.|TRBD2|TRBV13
TGTGCCTGCAGCCGTAGGACTAGCGGGGGGGTTGGCAATGAGCAGTTCTTC
CACSRRTSGGVGNEQFF
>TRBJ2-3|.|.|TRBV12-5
TGTGCTAGTGCCCTCTATAGCACAGATACGCAGTATTTT
CASALYSTDTQYF
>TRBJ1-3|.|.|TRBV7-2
TGTGCCAGCAGCTTAGCGCCAACAAGTTCTGGAAACACCATATATTTT
CASSLAPTSSGNTIYF
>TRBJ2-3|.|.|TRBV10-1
TGCGCCAGCAGTAGGGGACTCACAGATACGCAGTATTTT
CASSRGLTDTQYF
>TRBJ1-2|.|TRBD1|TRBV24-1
TGTGCCACCAGTGATCGGGACAGGTATGGCTACACCTTC
CATSDRDRYGYTF
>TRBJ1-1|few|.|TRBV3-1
TGTGCCAGCAGCCAACAGGGGCGCGACACTGAAGCTTTCTTT
CASSQQGRDTEAFF
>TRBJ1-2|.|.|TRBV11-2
TGTGCCAGCAGCTTAGACCGGGCCAACTATGGCTACACCTTC
CASSLDRANYGYTF
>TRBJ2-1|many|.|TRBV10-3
TGTGCCATCAGTGAGTCTTCCCATGAGCAGTTCTTC
CAISESSHEQFF
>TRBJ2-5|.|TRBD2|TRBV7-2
TGTGCCAGCAGCTTAGCGCGGGAGGCGCAAGAGACCCAGTACTTC
CASSLAREAQETQYF